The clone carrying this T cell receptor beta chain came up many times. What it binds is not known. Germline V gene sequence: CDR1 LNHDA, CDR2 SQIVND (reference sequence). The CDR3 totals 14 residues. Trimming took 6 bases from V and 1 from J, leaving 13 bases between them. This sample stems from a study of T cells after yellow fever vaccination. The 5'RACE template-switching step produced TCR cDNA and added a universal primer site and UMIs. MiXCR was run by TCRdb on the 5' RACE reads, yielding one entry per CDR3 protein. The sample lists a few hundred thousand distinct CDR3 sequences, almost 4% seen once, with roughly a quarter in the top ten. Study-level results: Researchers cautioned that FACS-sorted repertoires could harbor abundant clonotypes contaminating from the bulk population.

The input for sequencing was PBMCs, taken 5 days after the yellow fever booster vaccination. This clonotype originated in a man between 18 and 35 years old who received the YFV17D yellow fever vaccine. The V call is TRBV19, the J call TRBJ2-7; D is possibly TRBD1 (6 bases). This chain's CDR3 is CASRGGTISYEQYF. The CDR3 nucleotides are TGTGCCAGTAGAGGGGGAACCATTTCCTACGAGCAGTACTTC.